The clone carrying this T cell receptor beta chain was seen just once. With 0 bases removed from V and 0 bases from J, the gap between germline ends came to 9 bases. From germline, CDR1 is SGHAT and CDR2 FQNNGV. This CDR3 is 16 amino acids long. The sample comes from a study of blood T cell repertoires in COVID-19. Looking at the study overall: Sites across the United States, Italy and Spain contributed samples from acute and convalescent COVID-19. T cells, B-cell-depleted T cells, or PBMCs provided the cDNA or gDNA that served as material.

Study processing details: Amplified reference gene primers provided the basis for estimating nucleated cell counts. TCRdb's table, derived via immunoSEQ multiplex PCR, lists solely in-frame clones and lacks some. D and trimming come from the DNA, and the V and J calls and clone size come from that table. The repertoire holds 260,000 or so clones, with approximately 82% as singletons. This TCR was sampled from an elderly man with acute or convalescent COVID-19. This chain links TRBV11-2 with TRBJ2-4; D not certain. The sequenced sample was peripheral blood. For the CDR3, the DNA is TGTGCCAGCAGCTTAGATAATCGGGTAGCCAAAAACATTCAGTACTTC. This codes for CASSLDNRVAKNIQYF.